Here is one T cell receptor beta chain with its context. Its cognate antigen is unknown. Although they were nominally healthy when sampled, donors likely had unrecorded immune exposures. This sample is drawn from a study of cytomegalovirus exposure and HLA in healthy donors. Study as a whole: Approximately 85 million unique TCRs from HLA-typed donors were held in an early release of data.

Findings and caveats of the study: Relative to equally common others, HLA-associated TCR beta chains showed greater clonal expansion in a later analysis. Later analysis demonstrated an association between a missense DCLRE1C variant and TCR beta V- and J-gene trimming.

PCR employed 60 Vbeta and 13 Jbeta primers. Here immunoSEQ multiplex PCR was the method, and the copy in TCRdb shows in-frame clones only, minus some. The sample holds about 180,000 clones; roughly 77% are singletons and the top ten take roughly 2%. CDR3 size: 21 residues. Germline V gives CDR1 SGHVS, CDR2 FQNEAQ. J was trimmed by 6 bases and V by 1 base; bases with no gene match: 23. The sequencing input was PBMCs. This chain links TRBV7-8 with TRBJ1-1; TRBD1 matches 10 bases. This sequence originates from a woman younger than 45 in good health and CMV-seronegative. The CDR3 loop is CASSLVGGPGTGARTGAEAFF. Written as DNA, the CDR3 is TGTGCCAGCAGCTTAGTTGGGGGGCCGGGGACAGGGGCCCGGACGGGCGCTGAAGCTTTCTTT.